The 31 T cell receptor beta chains in this list originate from one sample, sequenced in a study of OX40 agonist ivuxolimab in advanced cancers. Method: immunoSEQ multiplex PCR; TCRdb's copy keeps in-frame clones and lacks some. The data contain 60,000 to 100,000 clones, 92% of them singletons. Here the sequenced sample was CD4+ or CD8+ T cells sorted from blood, taken in a trial of the OX40 agonist ivuxolimab. The source of these receptors is an adult with an advanced solid tumor such as melanoma, head and neck, liver or kidney cancer.

The J gene is TRBJ1-1, the V gene TRBV6-5; D gene uncertain. The CDR3 consists of 13 residues. CDR1 is MNHEY, CDR2 SVGAGI, per germline. The ends were cut back, 2 bases at V and 7 bases at J, with 11 bases in the middle. The CDR3: CASSYGLDVEAFF. CDR3 sequence (DNA): TGTGCCAGCAGTTACGGTCTGGACGTTGAAGCTTTCTTT.

The chain is built from TRBV13 and TRBJ2-7, with TRBD1 matching 8 bases. In germline, CDR1 is PRHDT, CDR2 FYEKMQ (reference sequence). V lost 1 base to trimming and J lost 5 bases; unmatched junction nucleotides: 7. The CDR3 is 15 residues long. In DNA form, the CDR3 reads TGTGCCAGCAGCTTAGTGCAGGGGGCTTTGCACGAGCAGTACTTC. Translating gives CASSLVQGALHEQYF.

The chain combines TRBV9 with TRBJ2-5; 8 nucleotides align to TRBD1. The V and J ends lost 0 bases and 4 bases, in that order; junction bases with no gene match: 5. The CDR3 is made up of 15 amino acids. CDR1 is SGDLS and CDR2 is YYNGEE in the germline V gene. In DNA, the CDR3 is TGTGCCAGCAGCGTAGGCGGCGGACAGGGAGAGACCCAGTACTTC. It translates to CASSVGGGQGETQYF.

V gene TRBV7-9 combines with J gene TRBJ2-7, with 10 bases fitting TRBD1. Trimming at V came to 5 bases and at J to 1 base, leaving 8 bases not matched to a gene. The germline gives CDR1 SEHNR, CDR2 FQNEAQ (reference sequence). The CDR3 totals 16 residues. The CDR3 DNA follows: TGTGCCAGCAGCCCGCAGACAGGGGGCAAGTCCTACGAGCAGTACTTC. Translated, it gives CASSPQTGGKSYEQYF. Supplemented by reference TRBV7-9 and TRBJ2-7, the full variable domain reads DTGVSQNPRHKITKRGQNVTFRCDPISEHNRLYWYRQTLGQGPEFLTYFQNEAQLEKSRLLSDRFSAERPKGSFSTLEIQRTEQGDSAMYLCASSPQTGGKSYEQYFGPGTRLTVT.

The chain uses TRBV10-3 and TRBJ2-7, with D perhaps TRBD2 (5 bases). V was clipped by 3 bases and J by 0 bases, with 9 bases between them. CDR3 length equals 14 residues. Looked up from germline, CDR1 is ENHRY and CDR2 is SYGVKD. The CDR3 sequence is CAISDPAGSYEQYF. The DNA for the CDR3 is TGTGCCATCAGTGACCCGGCGGGCTCCTACGAGCAGTACTTC.

Written as DNA, the CDR3 is TGTGCCAGCAGCCCCCAAAAGTGGCCCTACGAGCAGTACTTC. It yields the protein CASSPQKWPYEQYF. The chain joins TRBV7-9 to TRBJ2-7; the D is unclear. The V gene lost 5 bases and the J gene lost 2 bases, with 13 bases spanning the gap. Germline V lookup: CDR1 SEHNR, CDR2 FQNEAQ (reference sequence). This CDR3 is 14 amino acids long.

The rearrangement joins TRBV5-1 to TRBJ2-7; weak D call: TRBD2 (6 bases). Per the germline V gene, CDR1 is SGHRS and CDR2 is YFSETQ. CDR3 length: 14 residues. The V end lost 2 bases, the J end lost 3 bases, and 12 bases lay between the germline ends. CDR3 loop: CASSFGSGDYEQYF. The CDR3 nucleotides are TGCGCCAGCAGCTTTGGATCGGGGGACTACGAGCAGTACTTC.

The chain couples TRBV11-2 to TRBJ2-7; perhaps TRBD2 as D (7 bases). The CDR3 length is 15 residues. V was clipped by 3 bases and J by 1 base, with 13 bases between them. Germline assignment: CDR1 SGHAT and CDR2 FQNNGV. The CDR3 DNA sequence: TGTGCCAGCAGCTTTGGAGGGGGGGCGTCCTACGAGCAGTACTTC. As protein: CASSFGGGASYEQYF.

This clone was found a few times. The chain joins TRBV9 to TRBJ1-2; D possibly corresponds to TRBD1 (5 bases). CDR3 length: 15 amino acids. V was shortened by 0 bases and J by 6 bases, with 15 bases between the two germline ends. The germline V gene has CDR1 SGDLS and CDR2 YYNGEE. The CDR3 bases are TGTGCCAGCAGCGTAGACCAAAGGGAAGGGGATGGCTACACCTTC. Residues: CASSVDQREGDGYTF.

The chain uses TRBV5-4 and TRBJ2-7, with D perhaps matching TRBD2 (6 bases). CDR3 length: 13 amino acids. Trimming pared 4 bases from V and 5 bases from J, leaving 13 bases between. CDR1 SGHNT and CDR2 YYREEE come from the germline V gene (reference sequence). CDR3 nucleotide sequence: TGTGCCAGCAGCGCAGTACTAGCAGACGAGCAGTACTTC. Its translation: CASSAVLADEQYF. Supplemented by reference TRBV5-4 and TRBJ2-7, the full variable domain reads ETGVTQSPTHLIKTRGQQVTLRCSSQSGHNTVSWYQQALGQGPQFIFQYYREEENGRGNFPPRFSGLQFPNYSSELNVNALELDDSALYLCASSAVLADEQYFGPGTRLTVT.

The chain is built from TRBV13 and TRBJ1-2; the match to TRBD1 covers 8 bases. The CDR3 has 13 amino acids. Germline V lookup: CDR1 PRHDT, CDR2 FYEKMQ (reference sequence). V gave up 4 bases and J gave up 8 bases; unmatched junction bases: 6. CDR3 sequence reads: CASSSDRAHGYTF. The CDR3, as DNA: TGTGCCAGCAGCTCGGACAGGGCCCACGGCTACACCTTC. The whole variable domain, remainder taken from reference TRBV13 and TRBJ1-2, is AAGVIQSPRHLIKEKRETATLKCYPIPRHDTVYWYQQGPGQDPQFLISFYEKMQSDKGSIPDRFSAQQFSDYHSELNMSSLELGDSALYFCASSSDRAHGYTFGSGTRLTVV.

This clone came up once. The CDR3 DNA reads as TGCAGCCTGCGGACAGGATCCATCAGCACAGATACGCAGTATTTT. Its protein product is CSLRTGSISTDTQYF. V and J are TRBV29-1 and TRBJ2-3; 7 nucleotides agree with TRBD1. The V and J ends lost 8 bases and 0 bases, in that order; junction bases with no gene match: 11. CDR1 and CDR2 from the germline V gene are SQVTM and ANQGSEA. This CDR3 has 15 residues.

The genes are TRBV10-3 and TRBJ2-3; TRBD2 agrees at 16 bases. The germline V gene has CDR1 ENHRY and CDR2 SYGVKD. The CDR3 extends over 16 amino acids. The J segment lost 5 bases and the V segment lost 6 bases, leaving 5 bases of the junction unmatched. For the CDR3, the DNA is TGTGCCATCAGCCCCGGGACTAGCGGGGGGGTAGATACGCAGTATTTT. Encoded protein: CAISPGTSGGVDTQYF.

The genes are TRBV5-6 and TRBJ2-7; TRBD2 is a possible D gene (6 bases). The V gene lost 4 bases and the J gene lost 1 base, with 12 bases spanning the gap. Germline CDR1 and CDR2: SGHDT and YYEEEE. The CDR3 is 14 residues long. This chain's CDR3 is CASSRGRESYEQYF. The CDR3 coding sequence is TGTGCCAGCAGCCGGGGACGGGAGTCCTACGAGCAGTACTTC.

The chain links TRBV19 to TRBJ1-5; D possibly corresponds to TRBD1 (6 bases). This CDR3 region has 17 residues. Germline V gene lookup returns CDR1 LNHDA and CDR2 SQIVND (reference sequence). Trimming pared 5 bases from V and 3 bases from J, leaving 20 bases between. DNA for the CDR3: TGTGCCAGTAGTTCAGGGGTGATTCCTTTGGACAATCAGCCCCAGCATTTT. Protein sequence: CASSSGVIPLDNQPQHF.

CDR3 bases: TGTGCCAGCAGGCTTATTCCCCCACAAAAGGACCAAGAGACCCAGTACTTC. Translated, it gives CASRLIPPQKDQETQYF. This rearrangement joins TRBV25-1 to TRBJ2-5; D is uncertain. The CDR3 is 17 amino acids. Looked up from germline, CDR1 is MGHDK and CDR2 is SYGVNS. The V end lost 6 bases, the J end lost 0 bases, and 20 bases lay between the germline ends.

In its sample, this clone was seen a few times. The gene calls are TRBV9 and TRBJ1-5; D gene unclear. V was cut by 0 bases and J by 0 bases, with 13 bases left in between. Per germline, CDR1 SGDLS and CDR2 YYNGEE. The CDR3 has 17 residues. This chain's CDR3 is CASSVEAGPYSNQPQHF. DNA for the CDR3: TGTGCCAGCAGCGTAGAGGCCGGACCGTATAGCAATCAGCCCCAGCATTTT.

This chain connects TRBV14 to TRBJ1-2, with D possibly being TRBD1 (5 bases). V was cut by 0 bases and J by 5 bases, with 10 bases left in between. This CDR3 has 14 residues. CDR1 and CDR2 from the germline V gene are SGHDN and FVKESK. The CDR3 loop reads CASSQDGTEYGYTF. The CDR3 bases are TGTGCCAGCAGCCAAGATGGGACCGAATATGGCTACACCTTC.

This chain links TRBV9 with TRBJ1-1, with D possibly TRBD1 on 6 matching bases. Germline V gene data show CDR1 as SGDLS and CDR2 as YYNGEE. The CDR3 covers 15 residues. Trimming removed 3 bases from V and 7 bases from J, with 19 bases in between. The CDR3 reads CASSAVSTGWGEAFF. CDR3 nucleotide sequence: TGTGCCAGCAGCGCCGTATCTACAGGGTGGGGTGAAGCTTTCTTT. The entire variable domain, with the rest obtained from reference TRBV9 and TRBJ1-1, is as follows: DSGVTQTPKHLITATGQRVTLRCSPRSGDLSVYWYQQSLDQGLQFLIQYYNGEERAKGNILERFSAQQFPDLHSELNLSSLELGDSALYFCASSAVSTGWGEAFFGQGTRLTVV.

The genes are TRBV4-1 and TRBJ2-2; 8 bases are shared with TRBD2. This CDR3 has 15 amino acids. CDR1 and CDR2 from the germline V gene are MGHRA and YSYEKL. V shed 4 bases, J shed 6 bases, and the junction held 7 bases outside the gene matches. In DNA, the CDR3 is TGCGCCAGCAGCCTAGTGCTGCGGGGGGCCGGGGAGCTGTTTTTT. This sequence encodes CASSLVLRGAGELFF.

The rearrangement uses TRBV6-5 and TRBJ2-7; D might be TRBD1 (7 bases). Germline V CDR1 and CDR2: MNHEY, SVGAGI. The CDR3 consists of 13 residues. V was shortened by 5 bases and J by 6 bases, with 14 bases between the two germline ends. CDR3 coding DNA: TGTGCCAGCAGTCCCCCAGGGGGAGGCGAGCAGTACTTC. Translating it yields CASSPPGGGEQYF.

The rearrangement uses TRBV6-1 and TRBJ1-2; unclear D gene. The CDR3 sequence is 17 residues long. CDR1 MNHNS and CDR2 SASEGT come from the germline V gene. V was cut by 3 bases and J by 3 bases, with 20 bases left in between. CDR3 amino acids: CASSDLVFGRVDYGYTF. DNA of the CDR3: TGTGCCAGCAGTGATCTTGTATTTGGGAGGGTTGACTATGGCTACACCTTC.

This chain links TRBV2 with TRBJ1-6; 7 bases agree with TRBD1. Germline V CDR1 and CDR2: SNHLY, FYNNEI. The CDR3 contains 16 residues. With 6 bases clipped from V and 2 bases from J, the junction kept 7 bases outside the gene matches. The CDR3 DNA sequence: TGTGCCAGCAGCGAACACAGGGGCCCCTATAATTCACCCCTCCACTTT. Its protein product is CASSEHRGPYNSPLHF.

The chain joins TRBV30 to TRBJ2-7; 7 nucleotides match TRBD2. Germline V gives CDR1 GTSNPN, CDR2 SVGIG (reference sequence). CDR3 length: 13 amino acids. Losses at the gene ends were 3 bases for V and 7 bases for J; bases not matched to a gene: 9. DNA of the CDR3: TGTGCCTGGAGCTGGACGGCGGGGGTGGAGCAGTACTTC. It is translated as CAWSWTAGVEQYF.

The chain has TRBV7-9 and TRBJ1-6; 7 nucleotides line up with TRBD1. The V and J ends lost 9 bases and 4 bases, in that order; junction bases with no gene match: 6. CDR1 SEHNR and CDR2 FQNEAQ come from the germline V gene (reference sequence). The length of the CDR3 is 14 residues. The CDR3 reads CASTKQGYNSPLHF. For the CDR3, the DNA is TGTGCCAGTACTAAACAGGGGTATAATTCACCCCTCCACTTT.

The CDR3 region has the DNA TGTGCCACAGCAGGGGACGCAGGAGAGACCCAGTACTTC. This sequence encodes CATAGDAGETQYF. The V gene is TRBV10-3, the J gene TRBJ2-5, with D perhaps TRBD1 (6 bases). Trimming removed 10 bases at V and 4 bases at J, with 16 bases between. The CDR3 sequence is 13 residues long. Germline lookup yields CDR1 ENHRY and CDR2 SYGVKD.

The rearrangement uses TRBV29-1 and TRBJ1-2; D unresolved. The V end lost 4 bases, the J end lost 4 bases, and 13 bases lay between the germline ends. Germline loops: CDR1 SQVTM, CDR2 ANQGSEA. The CDR3 totals 13 residues. The CDR3 DNA is TGCAGCGTTGGGCAAGGAGAGCGCTATGGCTACACCTTC. Protein sequence: CSVGQGERYGYTF.

This clone was found a few times. The J gene is TRBJ2-1, the V gene TRBV27, with D possibly being TRBD2 (5 bases). The germline gives CDR1 MNHEY, CDR2 SMNVEV (reference sequence). The CDR3 extends over 15 amino acids. Trimming took 8 bases from V and 3 from J, leaving 17 bases between them. The CDR3 loop reads CASCSREVSYNEQFF. In nucleotides, the CDR3 is TGTGCCAGCTGTAGCCGGGAAGTGAGCTACAATGAGCAGTTCTTC.

This chain uses TRBV2 with TRBJ2-2, with TRBD2 identical over 9 bases. V shed 8 bases, J shed 0 bases, and the junction held 10 bases outside the gene matches. Germline V gives CDR1 SNHLY, CDR2 FYNNEI. The CDR3 length is 17 residues. CDR3 DNA sequence: TGTGCCAGCCGGATCACCTCTAGCGGGGCGAACACCGGGGAGCTGTTTTTT. This translates into CASRITSSGANTGELFF.

This chain links TRBV9 with TRBJ1-2, with D unclear. The CDR3 consists of 13 residues. Per germline, CDR1 SGDLS and CDR2 YYNGEE. Trimming left V 1 base short and J 7 bases short, with 11 bases between. CDR3 region: CASSVSGPSGYTF. DNA of the CDR3: TGTGCCAGCAGCGTATCCGGGCCGAGTGGCTACACCTTC. The full variable domain, completed using reference TRBV9 and TRBJ1-2, is DSGVTQTPKHLITATGQRVTLRCSPRSGDLSVYWYQQSLDQGLQFLIQYYNGEERAKGNILERFSAQQFPDLHSELNLSSLELGDSALYFCASSVSGPSGYTFGSGTRLTVV.

The chain employs TRBV9 and TRBJ2-5, with D hard to call. V lost 4 bases and J lost 3, with 13 bases in between. This CDR3 contains 14 residues. CDR1 is SGDLS and CDR2 is YYNGEE in the germline V gene. Here the CDR3 reads CASSPPRQEETQYF. CDR3 in DNA: TGTGCCAGCAGCCCCCCCCGCCAGGAAGAGACCCAGTACTTC.